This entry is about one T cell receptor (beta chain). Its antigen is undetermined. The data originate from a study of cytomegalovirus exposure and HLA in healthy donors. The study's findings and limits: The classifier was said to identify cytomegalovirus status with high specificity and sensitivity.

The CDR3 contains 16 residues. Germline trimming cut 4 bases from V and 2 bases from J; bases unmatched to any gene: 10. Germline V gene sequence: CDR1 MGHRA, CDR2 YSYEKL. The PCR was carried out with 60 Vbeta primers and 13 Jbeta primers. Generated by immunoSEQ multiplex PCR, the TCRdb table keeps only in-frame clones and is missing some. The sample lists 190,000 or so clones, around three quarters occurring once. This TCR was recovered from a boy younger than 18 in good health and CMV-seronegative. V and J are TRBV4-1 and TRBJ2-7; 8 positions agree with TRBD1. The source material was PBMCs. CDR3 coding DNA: TGCGCCAGCAGCCCCACTCAGGGGGCCTTCGCCTACGAGCAGTACTTC. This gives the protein CASSPTQGAFAYEQYF.